This T cell receptor beta chain was identified in a study of post-analysis software for immune sequencing data. Study at large: The disease courses covered relapsing-remitting, secondary progressive and progressive-relapsing multiple sclerosis.

This clonotype was observed a handful of times. Its antigen is not known. Prepared TCR beta cDNA libraries contained unique molecular identifiers. TCRdb itself ran the PCR reads through MiXCR, one entry per CDR3 protein. The profile shows 350,000 to 500,000 distinct CDR3 sequences, 30% to 45% of them singletons. Findings and caveats of the study: Samples sharing a preparation batch grouped tightly together when assessed by F measure. Controls had lower frequencies than patients of about 5 TRBV segments, which included TRBV5-6, TRBV5-1 and TRBV20-1.

V was clipped by 0 bases and J by 1 base; unmatched bases: 9. The CDR3 extends over 18 amino acids. CDR1 is ENHRY, CDR2 SYGVKD, per germline. The chain employs TRBV10-3 and TRBJ2-7; 10 nucleotides agree with TRBD2. The specimen sequenced was blood. The source is a girl aged 2 to 10 with multiple sclerosis. CDR3 sequence reads: CAISESGGLAGESYEQYF. CDR3 nucleotide sequence: TGTGCCATCAGTGAGTCGGGCGGGCTAGCGGGAGAATCCTACGAGCAGTACTTC.